Included here is one T cell receptor (beta chain) sequence, with context. Trimming cost V 5 bases and J 0 bases; bases outside gene matches: 6. This CDR3 comprises 16 residues. Germline CDR1 and CDR2: MNHEY and SMNVEV (reference sequence). This specimen belongs to a study of blood T cell repertoires in COVID-19. Across the study: The study drew acute and convalescent COVID-19 samples from the United States, Italy and Spain.

Per the original data handling: Nucleated cell number was recorded as an estimate derived from reference gene primer amplification. Profiled with immunoSEQ multiplex PCR; TCRdb holds only in-frame clones, not every one. Clonal size and the V and J genes are those of that table, whereas D and trimming came from the DNA. The sample includes some 100,000 clones, roughly 82% of them seen just once. Source material: peripheral blood. The origin of this receptor is a man aged 50-60 years with active or convalescent COVID-19. The chain couples TRBV27 to TRBJ1-1; 10 nucleotides match TRBD1. CDR3 protein: CASSPPGQGMNTEAFF. The CDR3, as DNA: TGTGCCAGCAGTCCGCCGGGACAGGGGATGAACACTGAAGCTTTCTTT.